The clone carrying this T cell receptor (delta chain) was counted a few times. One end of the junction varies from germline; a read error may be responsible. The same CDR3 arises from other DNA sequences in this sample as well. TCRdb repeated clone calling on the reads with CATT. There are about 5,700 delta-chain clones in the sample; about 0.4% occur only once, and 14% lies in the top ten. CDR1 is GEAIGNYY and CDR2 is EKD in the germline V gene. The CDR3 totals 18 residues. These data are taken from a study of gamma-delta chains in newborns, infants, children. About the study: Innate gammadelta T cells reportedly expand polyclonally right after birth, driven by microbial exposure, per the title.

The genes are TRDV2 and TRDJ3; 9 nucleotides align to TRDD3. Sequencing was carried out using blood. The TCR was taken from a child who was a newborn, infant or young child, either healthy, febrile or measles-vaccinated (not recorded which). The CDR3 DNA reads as TGTGCCGGTGATGTACTGGGGGAAAGCTCCTGGGACACCCGACAGATGTTTTTC. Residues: CAGDVLGESSWDTRQMFF.